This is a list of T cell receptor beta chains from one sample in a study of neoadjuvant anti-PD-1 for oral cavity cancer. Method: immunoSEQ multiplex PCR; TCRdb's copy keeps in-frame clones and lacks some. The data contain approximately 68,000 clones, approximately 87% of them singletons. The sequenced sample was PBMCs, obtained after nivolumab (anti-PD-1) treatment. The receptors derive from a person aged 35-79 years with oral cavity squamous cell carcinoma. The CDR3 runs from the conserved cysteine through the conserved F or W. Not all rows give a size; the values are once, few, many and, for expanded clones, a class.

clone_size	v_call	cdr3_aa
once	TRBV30	CAWNRRGLYEQYF
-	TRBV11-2	CASSLRDGAPGAQYF
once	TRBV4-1	CASSQVIAGGPSTDTQYF
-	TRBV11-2	CASSLGIGRNTEAFF
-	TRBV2	CASSERTGNTEAFF
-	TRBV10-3	CAISRFVGELFF
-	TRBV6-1	CASLQFNYGYTF
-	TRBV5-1	CASSSPNTEAFF
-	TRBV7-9	CASSLSQAEEQYF
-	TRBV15	CATSRDWFGEGYGYTF
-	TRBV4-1	CASSYRQGATNEKLFF
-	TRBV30	CAWRLDLNYGYTF
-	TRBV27	CASSLSSPSYEQYF
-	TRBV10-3	CAISGSGQIRDRATGYTF
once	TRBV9	CASSVGGSFNEKLFF
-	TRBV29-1	CSVLGTGDTEAFF
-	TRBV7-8	CASSLEGNIYGYTF
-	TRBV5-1	CASSLVMGQNTEAFF
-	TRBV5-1	CASSLSPGQNYEQYF
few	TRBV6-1	CASSTGQEEETQYF
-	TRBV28	CASRKAIVYTF
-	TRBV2	CASNQDIGYGQPQHF
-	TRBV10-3	CAIGFDVNEQFF
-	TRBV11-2	CASSLQGSYNSPLHF
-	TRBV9	CASSAGGTSGSYEQYF
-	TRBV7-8	CASSPDRAHTEAFF
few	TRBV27	CASSLVGVYEQYF
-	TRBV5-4	CASSSELAGRETQYF
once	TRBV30	CAWKGHQIRNTGELFF
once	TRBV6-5	CASSGANEAFF
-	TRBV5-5	CASSIAPGNIQYF
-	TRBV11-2	CASSLLFREGLSEQYF
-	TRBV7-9	CASSLAGTSGEQYF
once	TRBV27	CASSQPGHYEQYF
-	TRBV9	CASSPTSGSSEQFF
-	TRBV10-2	CASSEYSGTGGDQPQHF
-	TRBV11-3	CASSLDVGSEQYF
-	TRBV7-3	CASSATGGRGQPQHF
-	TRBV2	CASRRGQWNEKLFF
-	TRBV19	CASSHRQETQYF
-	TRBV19	CASTYSTWGSNTGELFF
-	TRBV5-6	CASSSQMAYGYTF
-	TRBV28	CASSFHSGGTEAFF
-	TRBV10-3	CAISGYGNTEAFF
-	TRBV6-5	CASSYTGLLPYEQYF
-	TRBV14	CASSQGFGGGNTEAFF
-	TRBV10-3	CAITRANTGELFF
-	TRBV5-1	CASSLGQNEQFF
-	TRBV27	CASSLGRTNTEAFF